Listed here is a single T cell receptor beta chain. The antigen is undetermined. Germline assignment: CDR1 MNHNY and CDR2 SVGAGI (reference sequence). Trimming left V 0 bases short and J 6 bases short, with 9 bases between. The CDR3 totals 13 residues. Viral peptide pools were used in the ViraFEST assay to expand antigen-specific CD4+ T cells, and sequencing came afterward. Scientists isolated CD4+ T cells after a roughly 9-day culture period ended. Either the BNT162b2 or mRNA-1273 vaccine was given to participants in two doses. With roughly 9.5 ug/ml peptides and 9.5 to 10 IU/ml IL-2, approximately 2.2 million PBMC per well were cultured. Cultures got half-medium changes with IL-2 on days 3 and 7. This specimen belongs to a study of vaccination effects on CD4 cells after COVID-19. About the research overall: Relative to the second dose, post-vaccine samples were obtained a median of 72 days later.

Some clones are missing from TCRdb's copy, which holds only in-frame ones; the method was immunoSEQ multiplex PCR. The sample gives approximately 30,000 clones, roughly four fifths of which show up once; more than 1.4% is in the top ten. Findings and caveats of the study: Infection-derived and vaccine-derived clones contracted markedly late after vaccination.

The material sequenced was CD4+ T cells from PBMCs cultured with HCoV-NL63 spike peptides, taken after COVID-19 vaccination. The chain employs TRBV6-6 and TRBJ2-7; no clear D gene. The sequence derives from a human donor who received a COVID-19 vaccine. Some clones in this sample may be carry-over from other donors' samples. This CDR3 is CASSYSRVGEQYV. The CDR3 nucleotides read TGTGCCAGCAGTTACTCTAGGGTAGGCGAGCAGTACGTC.